This entry features one T cell receptor beta chain sequence. The antigen remains unidentified. V was trimmed by 2 bases and J by 1 base, leaving 8 bases between them. CDR1 is MNHEY, CDR2 SVGEGT, per germline. The CDR3 runs to 14 residues. This sample stems from a study of T cells after yellow fever vaccination. Findings of the study overall: The booster response re-showed most primary clones: about 96% CD4, around 87% CD8.

Template switching with 5'RACE generated the TCR cDNA and added a universal primer site and UMIs. In TCRdb, the 5' RACE reads were re-called with MiXCR into one record per CDR3 protein. This repertoire shows hundreds of thousands of distinct CDR3 sequences, 20% to 25% found once; its top ten account for roughly a sixth. The chain has TRBV6-2 or TRBV6-3 and TRBJ1-1; D is ambiguous. Sequenced material: PBMCs, taken less than 25 days after the first yellow fever vaccination. This sequence originates from a man aged 18 to 30 who received the YFV17D yellow fever vaccine. DNA for the CDR3: TGTGCCAGCAGTTACGCTGCTGGGAACACTGAAGCTTTCTTT. Amino acid sequence: CASSYAAGNTEAFF.